This T cell receptor (beta chain) is from a study of cytomegalovirus exposure and HLA in healthy donors. Study-wide results and limits: Common viral pathogens were later found to be apparently linked to several of the most significant clusters.

The PCR used 60 Vbeta and 13 Jbeta primers. Some clones are missing from TCRdb's copy, which holds only in-frame ones; the method was immunoSEQ multiplex PCR. Among about 140,000 clones, roughly 79% were seen once, and the ten largest hold approximately 1.1%. In its sample, this clone was seen a few times. Its antigen remains unknown. Germline-derived CDR1 and CDR2 are ENHRY and SYGVKD. This CDR3 is built from 18 residues. The J segment lost 1 base and the V segment lost 10 bases, leaving 17 bases of the junction unmatched. This sequence was found in a male donor in good health and CMV-seronegative. Input material: PBMCs. The chain carries TRBV10-3 and TRBJ1-5, with 9 bases aligning to TRBD1. The CDR3 coding sequence is TGTGCCACGAGAATCGGGACAGGGTCGATAGGAAGCAATCAGCCCCAGCATTTT. Its translation: CATRIGTGSIGSNQPQHF.